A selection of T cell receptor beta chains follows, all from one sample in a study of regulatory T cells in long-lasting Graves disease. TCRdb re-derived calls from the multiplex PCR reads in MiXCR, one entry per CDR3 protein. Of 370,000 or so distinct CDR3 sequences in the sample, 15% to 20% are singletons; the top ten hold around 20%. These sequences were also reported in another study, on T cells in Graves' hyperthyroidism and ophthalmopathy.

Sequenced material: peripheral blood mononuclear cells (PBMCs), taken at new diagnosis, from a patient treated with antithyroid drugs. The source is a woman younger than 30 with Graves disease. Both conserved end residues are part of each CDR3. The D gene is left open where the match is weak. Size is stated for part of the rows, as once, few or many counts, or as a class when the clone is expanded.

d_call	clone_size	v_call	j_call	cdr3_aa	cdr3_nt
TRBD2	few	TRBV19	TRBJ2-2	CASKSSGAYTGELFF	TGTGCCAGTAAGTCTAGCGGGGCTTACACCGGGGAGCTGTTTTTT
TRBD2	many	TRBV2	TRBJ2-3	CASSWTSGRSDTQYF	TGTGCCAGCAGTTGGACTAGCGGGAGATCAGATACGCAGTATTTT
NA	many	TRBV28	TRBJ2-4	CASTTSLGADIQYF	TGTGCCAGCACCACCAGCTTGGGGGCGGACATTCAGTACTTC
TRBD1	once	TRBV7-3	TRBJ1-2	CASSRGGTGENYGYTF	TGTGCCAGCAGCAGGGGCGGGACAGGGGAAAACTATGGCTACACCTTC
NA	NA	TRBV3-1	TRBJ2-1	CASSQDEPRSRFF	TGTGCCAGCAGCCAAGATGAACCAAGAAGTCGGTTCTTC
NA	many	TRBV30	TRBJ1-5	CAWSVSFGANQPQHF	TGTGCCTGGAGTGTATCCTTTGGGGCCAATCAGCCCCAGCATTTT
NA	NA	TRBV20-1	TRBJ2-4	CSAREVGIQYF	TGCAGTGCTAGAGAGGTGGGGATTCAGTACTTC
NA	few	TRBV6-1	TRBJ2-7	CASSEAFPVSSDSNSYEQYF	TGTGCCAGCAGTGAAGCTTTTCCTGTCAGTTCGGACTCGAACTCCTACGAGCAGTACTTC
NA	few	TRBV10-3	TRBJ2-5	CAIRRGGTQETQYF	TGTGCCATCAGGAGGGGGGGGACCCAAGAGACCCAGTACTTC
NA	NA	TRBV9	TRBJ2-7	CASKGSERYF	TGTGCCAGCAAGGGGAGCGAGCGGTACTTC
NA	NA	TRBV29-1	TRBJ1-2	CSSDRPTNPADYGYTF	TGCAGCTCGGACAGACCGACGAACCCCGCAGACTATGGCTACACCTTC
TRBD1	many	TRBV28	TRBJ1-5	CASSSQTGVHQPQHF	TGTGCCAGCAGTTCACAAACAGGGGTCCACCAGCCCCAGCATTTT
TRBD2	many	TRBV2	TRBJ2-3	CASWTSGTTDTQYF	TGTGCCAGCTGGACTAGCGGAACCACAGATACGCAGTATTTT
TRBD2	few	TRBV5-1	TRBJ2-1	CASGSSGSYNEQFF	TGCGCCAGCGGCTCTAGCGGGAGCTACAATGAGCAGTTCTTC
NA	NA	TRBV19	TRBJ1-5	CATGGYNQPQHF	TGTGCCACCGGGGGTTACAATCAGCCCCAGCATTTT
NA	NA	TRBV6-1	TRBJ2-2	CASSLERRDTGELFF	TGTGCCAGCAGCCTTGAGCGGCGCGACACCGGGGAGCTGTTTTTT
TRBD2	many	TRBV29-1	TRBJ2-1	CSVDFTSGSHQFF	TGCAGCGTTGACTTTACTAGCGGAAGTCATCAGTTCTTC
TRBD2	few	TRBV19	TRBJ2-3	CASTSGHTDTQYF	TGTGCCAGTACTAGCGGCCACACAGATACGCAGTATTTT
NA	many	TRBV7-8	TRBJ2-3	CASSVPGLDTQYF	TGTGCCAGCAGCGTACCGGGACTAGATACGCAGTATTTT
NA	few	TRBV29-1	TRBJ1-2	CSVERAVNYGYTF	TGCAGCGTTGAACGGGCAGTCAACTATGGCTACACCTTC
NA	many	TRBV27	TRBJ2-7	CASSRWGARIHEQYF	TGTGCCAGCAGCCGGTGGGGGGCGAGAATCCACGAGCAGTACTTC
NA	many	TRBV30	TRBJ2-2	CAWSVSSVGELFF	TGTGCCTGGAGTGTATCCTCAGTCGGGGAGCTGTTTTTT
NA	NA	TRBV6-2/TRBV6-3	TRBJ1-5	CASSEHRIQPQHF	TGTGCCAGCAGTGAACACAGAATACAGCCCCAGCATTTT
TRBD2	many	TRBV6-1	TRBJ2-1	CASHSGTRNEQFF	TGTGCCAGCCATAGCGGGACCCGGAATGAGCAGTTCTTC
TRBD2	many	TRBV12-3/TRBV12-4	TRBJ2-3	CASSFGASGGAARVADTQYF	TGTGCCAGCAGTTTCGGCGCTAGCGGGGGCGCCGCTCGAGTTGCAGATACGCAGTATTTT
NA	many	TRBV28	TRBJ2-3	CASSFTGLRAIHPSTDTQYF	TGTGCCAGCAGTTTCACAGGACTCCGTGCTATACACCCTAGCACAGATACGCAGTATTTT
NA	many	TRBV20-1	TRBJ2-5	CSTAATVKETQYF	TGCAGCACCGCCGCGACAGTGAAAGAGACCCAGTACTTC
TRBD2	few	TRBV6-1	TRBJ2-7	CASSSLLAGEQYF	TGTGCCAGCAGTTCCCTTCTAGCGGGCGAGCAGTACTTC
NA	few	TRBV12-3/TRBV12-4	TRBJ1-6	CASSLMGDFSPLHF	TGTGCCAGCAGTTTAATGGGGGACTTCTCACCCCTCCACTTT
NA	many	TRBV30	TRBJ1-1	CAWRGMNTEAFF	TGTGCCTGGAGGGGCATGAACACTGAAGCTTTCTTT
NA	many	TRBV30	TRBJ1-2	CAWRGDSRSYGYTF	TGTGCCTGGAGGGGTGATTCAAGAAGCTATGGCTACACCTTC
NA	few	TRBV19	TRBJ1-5	CASSVKGGNQPQHF	TGTGCCAGTAGTGTTAAAGGGGGCAATCAGCCCCAGCATTTT
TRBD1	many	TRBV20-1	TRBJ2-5	CSARAGGRETQYF	TGCAGTGCTAGAGCAGGGGGCAGAGAGACCCAGTACTTC